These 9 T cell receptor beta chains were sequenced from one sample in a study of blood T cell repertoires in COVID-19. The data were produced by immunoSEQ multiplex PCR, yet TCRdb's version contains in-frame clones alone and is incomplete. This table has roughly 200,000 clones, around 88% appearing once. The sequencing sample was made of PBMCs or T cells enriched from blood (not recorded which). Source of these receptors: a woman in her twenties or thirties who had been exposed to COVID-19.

Written as DNA, the CDR3 is TGCGCCCGCCGCGCCGAGGGGGGGACGGAGCAGTTCTTC. It is translated as CARRAEGGTEQFF. The V gene is TRBV5-1, the J gene TRBJ2-1; a weak D match, TRBD2 (7 bases). Germline V lookup: CDR1 SGHRS, CDR2 YFSETQ. The CDR3 loop spans 13 amino acids. V was clipped by 10 bases and J by 10 bases, with 21 bases between them.

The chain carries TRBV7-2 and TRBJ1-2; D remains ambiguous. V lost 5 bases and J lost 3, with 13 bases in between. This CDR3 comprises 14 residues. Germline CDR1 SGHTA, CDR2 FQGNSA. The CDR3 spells CASSPVVSYYGYTF. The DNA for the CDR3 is TGTGCCAGCAGCCCTGTTGTGAGCTACTATGGCTACACCTTC.

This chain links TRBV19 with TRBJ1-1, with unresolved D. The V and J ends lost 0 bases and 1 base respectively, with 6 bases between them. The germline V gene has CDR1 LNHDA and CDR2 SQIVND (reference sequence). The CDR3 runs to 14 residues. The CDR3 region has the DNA TGTGCCAGTAGTATAGATTTCGGGAACACTGAAGCTTTCTTT. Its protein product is CASSIDFGNTEAFF.

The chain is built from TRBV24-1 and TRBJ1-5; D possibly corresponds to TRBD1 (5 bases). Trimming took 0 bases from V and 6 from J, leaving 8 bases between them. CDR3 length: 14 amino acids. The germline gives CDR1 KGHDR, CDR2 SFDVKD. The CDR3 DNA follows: TGTGCCACCAGTGATTTGCAGGGAACTCAGCCCCAGCATTTT. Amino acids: CATSDLQGTQPQHF.

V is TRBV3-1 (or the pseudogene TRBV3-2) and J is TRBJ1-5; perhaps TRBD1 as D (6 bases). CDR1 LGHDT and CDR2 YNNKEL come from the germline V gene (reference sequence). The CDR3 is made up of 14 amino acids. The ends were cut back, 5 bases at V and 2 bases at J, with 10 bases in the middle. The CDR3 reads CASSSRQGNQPQHF. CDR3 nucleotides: TGTGCCAGCAGCTCCCGACAGGGCAATCAGCCCCAGCATTTT.

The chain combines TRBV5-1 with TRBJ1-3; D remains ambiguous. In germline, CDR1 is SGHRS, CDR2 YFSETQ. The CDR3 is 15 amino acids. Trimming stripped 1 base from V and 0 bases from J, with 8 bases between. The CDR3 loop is CASSLSGSSGNTIYF. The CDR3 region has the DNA TGCGCCAGCAGCTTGAGTGGCAGCTCTGGAAACACCATATATTTT.

The CDR3 loop reads CAISAGASPGGNTEAFF. CDR3 DNA: TGTGCCATCAGTGCGGGGGCTTCGCCAGGGGGTAACACTGAAGCTTTCTTT. The chain joins TRBV10-3 to TRBJ1-1, with 7 nucleotides matching TRBD1. The CDR3 runs to 17 residues. J gave up 2 bases and V 4 bases, and 13 bases lay outside the gene matches. Germline V lookup: CDR1 ENHRY, CDR2 SYGVKD.

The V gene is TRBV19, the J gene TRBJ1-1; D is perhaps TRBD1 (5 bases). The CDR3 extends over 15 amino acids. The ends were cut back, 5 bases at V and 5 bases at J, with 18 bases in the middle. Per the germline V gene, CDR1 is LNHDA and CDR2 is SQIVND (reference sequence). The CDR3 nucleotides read TGTGCCAGTAGTCCTCGGCGGGGGGTAGGGACTGAAGCTTTCTTT. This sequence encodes CASSPRRGVGTEAFF.

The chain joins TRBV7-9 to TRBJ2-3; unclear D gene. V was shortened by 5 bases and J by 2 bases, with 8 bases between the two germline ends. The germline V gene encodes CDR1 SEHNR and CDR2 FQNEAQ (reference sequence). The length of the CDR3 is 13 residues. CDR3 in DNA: TGTGCCAGCAGCCCCAGTTACACAGATACGCAGTATTTT. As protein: CASSPSYTDTQYF.